The clone carrying this T cell receptor (beta chain) has more than one count but fewer than ten. Its antigen is unidentified. Unique molecular identifiers tagged the TCR beta cDNA libraries. In TCRdb, the PCR reads were re-called with MiXCR into one record per CDR3 protein. The repertoire holds hundreds of thousands of distinct CDR3 sequences, with 30% to 45% as singletons. The source of the sample is a study of post-analysis software for immune sequencing data. Study-level background: Included courses were relapsing-remitting and secondary progressive multiple sclerosis; progressive-relapsing multiple sclerosis was also included. Findings and caveats of the study: Four or five TRBV segments were more frequent in patients than controls; TRBV5-6, TRBV5-1 and TRBV20-1 belonged to this group.

The CDR3 has 15 residues. Trimming cost V 6 bases and J 7 bases, with 21 bases left between them. Sequencing was done on a sample of blood. The chain joins TRBV12-3 or TRBV12-4 to TRBJ1-2; tentative D call: TRBD1 (5 bases). The source of this sequence is a girl aged 2 to 9 with multiple sclerosis. The CDR3 sequence is CASSFGTNAASGYTF. The CDR3 nucleotides are TGTGCCAGCAGCTTCGGGACTAACGCAGCATCTGGCTACACCTTC.